This record looks at one T cell receptor beta chain sequence and its context. The antigen this receptor binds is unknown. Reading from cysteine to phenylalanine, the CDR3 counts 18 amino acids. No nucleotide data were recorded. According to the germline V gene, CDR1 reads SGHTA and CDR2 reads FQGTGA. From each donor, an approximately 2.3 ml peripheral blood sample was collected into PAXgene tubes and kept at -80 degrees C. Without T cell sorting, total RNA was isolated from whole blood using the PAXgene blood miRNA kit on an automated QIAcube. Deep TCRalpha and TCRbeta repertoire profiling with unique molecular barcoding was performed on peripheral blood of monozygotic twin pairs concordant or discordant for inflammatory bowel disease. Smoking habits were recorded for all twin pairs, and individuals were classified as current, former or never smokers. This sample was taken from a study of monozygotic twins with inflammatory bowel disease (dated by TCRdb to about 2019). Background for the entire study: The complete study included about 28 monozygotic twin pairs: 19 IBD-discordant Danish pairs and nine German pairs, of which four were IBD-concordant and five were IBD-discordant. The search for disease-associated traits relied mainly on comparing IBD patients with their genetically identical healthy co-twins within discordant pairs. Each individual had, on average, about 151 000 unique TCRalpha sequences and 181 000 unique TCRbeta sequences available for analysis. What the authors observed across the whole study: A decrease in TCRbeta repertoire diversity, as measured by inverse Simpson index, was observed in IBD patients compared with their healthy co-twins. IBD patients shared fewer clonotypes with other individuals than healthy twins did, most markedly in patients showing signs of disease activity. The analysis was unable to tell apart different T cell subtypes. Because patients received different immunosuppressive treatments, the repertoires may have picked up extra background noise and variability between individuals. Concordant and discordant twins showed no difference in repertoire similarity, possibly because of limited statistical power. No single strong signal or clonotype linked to IBD turned up in the results, so the idea that one exists was not supported.

The receptor library was made with 5' RACE. Each TCR library was prepared from about 3.5 ug of total RNA. cDNA was synthesized with SMARTScribe reverse transcriptase in eight separate reactions per sample. During cDNA synthesis, unique molecular identifiers containing a 6-nucleotide sample barcode were introduced by template switching. TCRalpha and TCRbeta cDNA was amplified by two nested PCRs of about 15 and 9 cycles, with bead purification after each PCR. Before amplification, cDNA was treated with uracil DNA-glycosylase and purified using the QIAquick PCR purification kit. In the second PCR, Illumina TruSeq-compatible adapters and sample-specific barcodes were added. TapeStation and Qubit were used to check library quality and concentration, and 5 to 6 ng of each library went into the pool. The pooled libraries were sequenced with 2 x 100 bp reads and custom sequencing primers on an Illumina HiSeq2500 single-index Rapid Run. For the original study's pipeline: MiGEC version 1.2.6 was used for UMI-based consensus assembly, which corrected PCR and sequencing errors. V(D)J alignment, clonotype assembly and CDR3 extraction were performed with MiXCR version 2.1.1. To normalise gene usage, clonotype sharing and MAIT/NKT TCR abundance, the analysis used the top 1000, 10 000 and 20 000 clonotypes per sample. After downsampling to 27 000 UMIs, diversity was calculated as the inverse Simpson index using the vegan R package. Paired Mann-Whitney U tests were applied to discordant twin pairs, with Benjamini-Hochberg correction for multiple testing. The reads, reprocessed by TCRdb, yield one row per CDR3 protein sequence and no DNA. These V and J calls rely on TCRdb rather than the paper's analysis. The table kept for this sample lists about 380,000 distinct CDR3 sequences. The ten largest clones represent approximately 2.4% of the sample.

The TCR was taken from a human donor with ulcerative colitis or Crohn's disease, or a healthy co-twin of an affected twin (not recorded which). Input material: blood. This sequence uses TRBV7-3 and TRBJ2-1; TCRdb's D call, TRBD2, is unchecked because there is no DNA. The CDR3 corresponds to CASSLTLTSGGATNEQFF.